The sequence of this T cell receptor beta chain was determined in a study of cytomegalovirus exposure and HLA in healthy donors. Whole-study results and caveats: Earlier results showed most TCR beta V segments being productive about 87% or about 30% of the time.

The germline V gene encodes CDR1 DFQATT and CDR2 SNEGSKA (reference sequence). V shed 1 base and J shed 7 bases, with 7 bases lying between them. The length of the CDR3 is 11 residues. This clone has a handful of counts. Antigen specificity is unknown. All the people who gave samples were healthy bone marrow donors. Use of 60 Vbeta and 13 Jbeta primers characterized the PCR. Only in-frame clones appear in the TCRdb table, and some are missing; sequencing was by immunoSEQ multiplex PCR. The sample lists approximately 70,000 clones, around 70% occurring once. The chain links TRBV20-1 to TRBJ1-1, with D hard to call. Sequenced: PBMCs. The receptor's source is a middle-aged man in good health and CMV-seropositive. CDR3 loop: CSARGSGEAFF. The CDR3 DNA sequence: TGCAGTGCTAGAGGTAGCGGTGAAGCTTTCTTT.